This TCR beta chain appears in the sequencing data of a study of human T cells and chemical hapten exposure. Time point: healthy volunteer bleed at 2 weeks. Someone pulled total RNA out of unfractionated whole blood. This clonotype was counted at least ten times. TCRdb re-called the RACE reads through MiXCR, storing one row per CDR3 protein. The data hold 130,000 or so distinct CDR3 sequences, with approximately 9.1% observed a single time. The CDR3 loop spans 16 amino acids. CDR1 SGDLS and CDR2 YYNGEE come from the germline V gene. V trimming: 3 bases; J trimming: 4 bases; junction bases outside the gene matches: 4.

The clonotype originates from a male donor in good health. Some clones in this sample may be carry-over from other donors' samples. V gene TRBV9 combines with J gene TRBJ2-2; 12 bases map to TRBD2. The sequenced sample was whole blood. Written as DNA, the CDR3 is TGTGCCAGCAGCGATTCGGGACTAGCGGGCACCGGGGAGCTGTTTTTT. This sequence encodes CASSDSGLAGTGELFF.